The 8 T cell receptor beta chains listed next were all sequenced from one sample in a study of T cell repertoires in cytomegalovirus infection. TCRdb re-called the reads through MiXCR, storing one row per CDR3 protein. The sample comprises about 260,000 distinct CDR3 sequences, roughly 13% of which are singletons, and about 10% rests with the top ten. Sequencing was carried out using PBMCs. Source of these receptors: a human donor in good health (CMV status not recorded). Some clones in this sample may be carry-over from other donors' samples.

A word on this clonotype: At one of its ends the junction is not consistent with the germline gene, which may arise from a read error. V usage is TRBV5-6 and J usage is TRBJ1-2; tentatively, D is TRBD1 (6 bases). The CDR3 has 14 amino acids. Germline V gives CDR1 SGHDT, CDR2 YYEEEE. CDR3 nucleotides: TGTGCCAGCAGTTATGACAGGCGAAACTATGGCTACGCCTTC. Translation: CASSYDRRNYGYAF.

Notes on this clonotype: One junction end does not reproduce the germline sequence, and a read error may be involved. The chain employs TRBV19 and TRBJ1-4; possibly TRBD1 for D (5 bases). CDR3 length: 15 residues. From germline, CDR1 is LNHDA and CDR2 SQIVND (reference sequence). The chain's CDR3 is CASSTPRGTNEKLFF. The CDR3 DNA reads as TGTGCCAGTAGTACCCCACGGGGGACTAATGAAAAGCTGTTTTTT.

This clonotype turned up a few times. The chain employs TRBV11-2 and TRBJ1-1, with 7 bases aligning to TRBD1. The CDR3 has 15 residues. The V segment lost 3 bases and the J segment 3 bases; nucleotides outside the gene matches: 7. Germline V gene data show CDR1 as SGHAT and CDR2 as FQNNGV. The CDR3 loop reads CASSFYRGRDTEAFF. DNA for the CDR3: TGTGCCAGCAGCTTTTACAGGGGTCGGGACACTGAAGCTTTCTTT.

This clonotype was recorded at least ten times. This rearrangement joins TRBV7-6 to TRBJ2-1; D remains ambiguous. The germline V gene encodes CDR1 SGHVS and CDR2 FNYEAQ. The CDR3 length is 15 residues. Trimming took off 1 base at V and 7 bases at J, with 14 bases between the two ends. CDR3 bases: TGTGCCAGCAGCTTAGAGGAGACCGTGGGAAATGAGCAGTTCTTC. Protein: CASSLEETVGNEQFF. The full variable domain, in which reference TRBV7-6 and TRBJ2-1 provide the parts outside the CDR3, is GAGVSQSPRYKVTKRGQDVALRCDPISGHVSLYWYRQALGQGPEFLTYFNYEAQQDKSGLPNDRFSAERPEGSISTLTIQRTEQRDSAMYRCASSLEETVGNEQFFGPGTRLTVL.

This clonotype has a count of ten or more. The genes are TRBV7-2 and TRBJ2-1; D could derive from TRBD1 or TRBD2 (7 bases each). The CDR3 contains 15 residues. The germline V gene encodes CDR1 SGHTA and CDR2 FQGNSA. V gave up 4 bases and J gave up 5 bases, with 15 bases separating them. The CDR3 DNA reads as TGTGCCAGCAGCTCGAGGGGGCTAGCGGACAATGAGCAGTTCTTC. This codes for CASSSRGLADNEQFF.

Comments on this clonotype: This may stem from a read error, because a much larger clone lies one nucleotide away. The rearrangement uses TRBV7-2 and TRBJ2-1; D may be TRBD2 (6 bases). Germline V lookup: CDR1 SGHTA, CDR2 FQGNSA. This CDR3 contains 12 residues. Here the CDR3 DNA reads TGTGCCAGCAGCTTAATCGCGGGACGGGAGTCCTTC. Its protein is CASSLIAGRESF.

The rearrangement uses TRBV7-6 and TRBJ2-3; 8 bases align to TRBD2. CDR1 and CDR2 from the germline V gene are SGHVS and FNYEAQ. Losses at the gene ends were 4 bases for V and 5 bases for J; bases not matched to a gene: 5. The CDR3 extends over 14 amino acids. CDR3 amino acids: CASSSAGGIDTQYF. CDR3 nucleotides: TGTGCCAGCAGCTCTGCGGGGGGCATAGATACGCAGTATTTT.

The V call is TRBV29-1, the J call TRBJ2-1; 9 positions match TRBD2. Germline values: CDR1 SQVTM, CDR2 ANQGSEA. The CDR3 is made up of 17 amino acids. V shed 6 bases and J 0 bases; nucleotides not matched to a gene: 12. CDR3 protein: CSVTYPGTSSSYNEQFF. Written as DNA, the CDR3 is TGCAGCGTAACCTACCCCGGGACTAGCAGCTCCTACAATGAGCAGTTCTTC.